The 15 T cell receptor beta chains presented below share a single source sample, sequenced in a study of blood T cell repertoires in COVID-19. The method was immunoSEQ multiplex PCR; TCRdb's version includes in-frame clones alone and lacks a portion of them. The repertoire holds roughly 18,000 clones, 65% to 90% seen once, with roughly two thirds in the top ten. The sample was peripheral blood. The receptors shown here come from a man aged 80 or over with acute or convalescent COVID-19.

J is TRBJ1-5 and V is TRBV28; D perhaps matches TRBD1 (6 bases). Germline CDR1 MDHEN, CDR2 SYDVKM. V was trimmed by 1 base and J by 3 bases, leaving 10 bases between them. This CDR3 has 15 amino acids. CDR3 sequence (DNA): TGTGCCAGCAGTTTATTCCCAGGGGACAATCAGCCCCAGCATTTT. Amino acids: CASSLFPGDNQPQHF.

CDR3 bases: TGTGCCACTACGAGAGGACAAAGCAATCAGCCCCAGCATTTT. Translated, it gives CATTRGQSNQPQHF. The chain links TRBV19 to TRBJ1-5, with D possibly matching TRBD1 (5 bases). In germline, CDR1 is LNHDA, CDR2 SQIVND (reference sequence). The V gene lost 10 bases and the J gene lost 1 base, with 14 bases spanning the gap. The CDR3 is 14 residues long.

This chain connects TRBV7-2 to TRBJ2-3, with 8 nucleotides matching TRBD2. The CDR3 has 15 amino acids. The V and J ends lost 7 bases and 3 bases, in that order; junction bases with no gene match: 9. Germline-derived CDR1 and CDR2 are SGHTA and FQGNSA. The CDR3 sequence is CASTLRGGPTDTQYF. The CDR3 DNA reads as TGTGCCAGCACCCTACGGGGGGGCCCAACAGATACGCAGTATTTT.

The chain combines TRBV5-6 with TRBJ1-2; 7 bases align to TRBD1. Germline values: CDR1 SGHDT, CDR2 YYEEEE. J lost 7 bases, V lost 4 bases, and 13 bases had no gene match. The CDR3 totals 15 residues. This CDR3 is CASSNVDRVRSGYTF. The DNA for the CDR3 is TGTGCCAGCAGCAACGTTGACAGGGTACGGTCTGGCTACACCTTC.

The gene calls are TRBV6-5 and TRBJ1-3, with D maybe TRBD1 (5 bases). There are 14 residues in the CDR3. The V and J ends lost 6 bases and 1 base respectively, with 10 bases between them. CDR1 and CDR2 (germline): MNHEY, SVGAGI. The CDR3 DNA reads TGTGCCAGCAGCCAGGGACTTTCTGGAAACACCATATATTTT. Translation gives CASSQGLSGNTIYF.

The chain joins TRBV18 to TRBJ1-5; D might be TRBD1 (6 bases). This CDR3 is 15 amino acids long. Germline CDR1 and CDR2: KGHSH and LQKENI. The V gene lost 0 bases and the J gene lost 2 bases, with 8 bases spanning the gap. The CDR3 nucleotides are TGTGCCAGCTCACCACCGGGACACCGCAATCAGCCCCAGCATTTT. As protein: CASSPPGHRNQPQHF.

The sample holds many counts of this clone. V usage is TRBV6-1 and J usage is TRBJ1-5; 7 bases are a match to TRBD1. Germline V gene data show CDR1 as MNHNS and CDR2 as SASEGT. After removal of 6 bases from V and 0 bases from J, the junction contained 8 bases not matched to a gene. This CDR3 spans 16 amino acids. CDR3 sequence: CASRERGLYSNQPQHF. The CDR3, as DNA: TGTGCCAGCAGAGAAAGGGGGCTTTATAGCAATCAGCCCCAGCATTTT.

A word on this clone: Additional DNA sequences in this sample encode the identical CDR3. V is TRBV5-5 and J is TRBJ1-2; D is possibly TRBD1 (6 bases). The CDR3 is 15 residues long. In germline, CDR1 is SGHKS, CDR2 YYEKEE (reference sequence). Trimming left V 0 bases short and J 2 bases short, with 11 bases between. This chain's CDR3 is CASSLAPTGNYGYTF. The CDR3, as DNA: TGTGCCAGCAGCTTGGCCCCCACAGGGAACTATGGCTACACCTTC.

This rearrangement joins TRBV7-2 to TRBJ2-3; maybe TRBD2 (7 bases). In germline, CDR1 is SGHTA, CDR2 FQGNSA. The CDR3 is 16 residues long. Trimming stripped 1 base from V and 2 bases from J, with 13 bases between. The CDR3 protein is CASSLGPGGSTDTQYF. The CDR3 DNA is TGTGCCAGCAGCTTAGGTCCGGGGGGCTCCACAGATACGCAGTATTTT.

The V gene is TRBV7-2, the J gene TRBJ2-5; D might be TRBD2 (7 bases). Trimming pared 3 bases from V and 5 bases from J, leaving 13 bases between. The CDR3 consists of 14 residues. CDR1 and CDR2 from the germline V gene are SGHTA and FQGNSA. This chain's CDR3 is CASSLGGAIETQYF. The CDR3 DNA sequence: TGTGCCAGCAGCTTGGGGGGGGCGATTGAGACCCAGTACTTC.

V is TRBV15 and J is TRBJ2-7; the D gene is possibly TRBD2 (5 bases). V lost 1 base to trimming and J lost 4 bases, with 5 bases between them. The CDR3 is 12 amino acids. From germline, CDR1 is LNHNV and CDR2 YYDKDF (reference sequence). CDR3 residues: CATSRGEYEQYF. CDR3 coding DNA: TGTGCCACCAGCAGAGGGGAGTACGAGCAGTACTTC.

The chain links TRBV5-1 to TRBJ2-5, with D hard to call. Trimming cost V 3 bases and J 4 bases, with 7 bases left between them. Germline V gene data show CDR1 as SGHRS and CDR2 as YFSETQ. This CDR3 comprises 12 residues. The CDR3 protein is CASSYAGETQYF. CDR3 DNA sequence: TGCGCCAGCAGCTATGCCGGAGAGACCCAGTACTTC.

V usage is TRBV19 and J usage is TRBJ2-2; 7 positions match TRBD2. The CDR3 sequence is 16 residues long. From germline, CDR1 is LNHDA and CDR2 SQIVND (reference sequence). Trimming cost V 3 bases and J 3 bases; bases outside gene matches: 7. In nucleotides, the CDR3 is TGTGCCAGTAGTATGAGTGGGGGGGATTACACCGGGGAGCTGTTTTTT. Protein: CASSMSGGDYTGELFF.

V and J are TRBV7-3 and TRBJ2-7, with no clear D. This CDR3 is 13 amino acids long. The germline V gene has CDR1 SGHTA and CDR2 FQGTGA. V lost 4 bases to trimming and J lost 5 bases, with 12 bases between them. The CDR3: CASSSSGYHEQYF. In DNA, the CDR3 is TGTGCCAGCAGCTCCTCCGGTTACCACGAGCAGTACTTC.

This clone has only a few counts. A far larger clone differs by one base, so this is likely a read error. This rearrangement joins TRBV7-3 to TRBJ2-1; 9 nucleotides match TRBD2. Trimming removed 2 bases from V and 6 bases from J; junction bases left unmatched: 8. From germline, CDR1 is SGHTA and CDR2 FQGTGA. This CDR3 comprises 16 residues. The CDR3 region is CASSLRRGGASNEQFF. CDR3 bases: TGTGCCAGCAGCTTACGTCGCGGGGGGGCCAGCAATGAGCAGTTCTTC.